These T cell receptor beta chains were read from a single sample in a study of spatial heterogeneity in lung cancer. TCRdb independently ran MiXCR on the 5' RACE reads; one entry per CDR3 protein. Of around 110,000 distinct CDR3 sequences listed, less than 15% are singletons. The sequenced sample was PBMCs, obtained at follow-up. The receptors here all came from a male donor with early-stage non-small cell lung cancer. The CDR3 runs from the conserved cysteine through the conserved F or W. Fields, in order: CDR3 length, V gene, J gene, clone size, D gene, CDR3 protein, CDR3 DNA. A D gene is named only where the DNA matches it firmly. Expanded clones get a size class; other rows say once, few or many, or leave the size out.

CDR3 length: 17; V gene: TRBV7-3; J gene: TRBJ2-3; clone size: .; D gene: .; CDR3 protein: CASSLAGSGRGEDTQYF; CDR3 DNA: TGTGCCAGCAGTTTGGCCGGTTCCGGGCGTGGGGAAGATACGCAGTATTTT
CDR3 length: 15; V gene: TRBV28; J gene: TRBJ2-1; clone size: .; D gene: .; CDR3 protein: CASSPRGGERDEQFF; CDR3 DNA: TGTGCCAGCTCGCCCCGGGGCGGGGAACGGGATGAGCAGTTCTTC
CDR3 length: 11; V gene: TRBV25-1; J gene: TRBJ1-6; clone size: .; D gene: .; CDR3 protein: CASSDNSPLHF; CDR3 DNA: TGTGCCAGCAGCGATAATTCACCCCTCCACTTT
CDR3 length: 16; V gene: TRBV5-1; J gene: TRBJ1-1; clone size: many; D gene: .; CDR3 protein: CASSSVLLSRNTEAFF; CDR3 DNA: TGCGCCAGCAGTTCAGTCCTTCTGTCCCGGAACACTGAAGCTTTCTTT
CDR3 length: 15; V gene: TRBV28; J gene: TRBJ2-4; clone size: few; D gene: TRBD2; CDR3 protein: CASTSGGLAKNIQYF; CDR3 DNA: TGTGCCAGCACCAGCGGGGGGTTAGCCAAAAACATTCAGTACTTC
CDR3 length: 15; V gene: TRBV11-2; J gene: TRBJ1-2; clone size: few; D gene: .; CDR3 protein: CASSLVARTFARYTF; CDR3 DNA: TGTGCCAGCAGCTTAGTAGCCAGGACCTTCGCTCGCTACACCTTC
CDR3 length: 14; V gene: TRBV28; J gene: TRBJ2-7; clone size: many; D gene: .; CDR3 protein: CASSVSGHPYEQYF; CDR3 DNA: TGTGCCAGCAGTGTATCGGGACACCCTTACGAGCAGTACTTC
CDR3 length: 14; V gene: TRBV10-3; J gene: TRBJ1-5; clone size: few; D gene: .; CDR3 protein: CAISERQENQPQHF; CDR3 DNA: TGTGCCATCAGCGAACGACAGGAAAATCAGCCCCAGCATTTT
CDR3 length: 18; V gene: TRBV7-3; J gene: TRBJ2-2; clone size: many; D gene: .; CDR3 protein: CASSLTSIGTPGPGELFF; CDR3 DNA: TGTGCCAGCAGCTTAACATCTATCGGGACCCCCGGACCCGGGGAGCTGTTTTTT
CDR3 length: 14; V gene: TRBV15; J gene: TRBJ2-3; clone size: few; D gene: .; CDR3 protein: CATSRGTYTDTQYF; CDR3 DNA: TGTGCCACCAGCAGGGGGACTTACACAGATACGCAGTATTTT
CDR3 length: 13; V gene: TRBV24-1; J gene: TRBJ2-1; clone size: few; D gene: .; CDR3 protein: CATSDPSMNEQFF; CDR3 DNA: TGTGCCACCAGTGATCCCTCCATGAATGAGCAGTTCTTC
CDR3 length: 18; V gene: TRBV4-1; J gene: TRBJ1-3; clone size: .; D gene: .; CDR3 protein: CASSHPLQEPGSGNTIYF; CDR3 DNA: TGCGCCAGCAGCCATCCACTACAGGAGCCGGGCTCTGGAAACACCATATATTTT
CDR3 length: 11; V gene: TRBV4-1; J gene: TRBJ2-3; clone size: .; D gene: .; CDR3 protein: CASSQDFAQYF; CDR3 DNA: TGCGCCAGCAGCCAAGATTTCGCGCAGTATTTT
CDR3 length: 15; V gene: TRBV25-1; J gene: TRBJ1-5; clone size: few; D gene: TRBD1; CDR3 protein: CASRGGTGYNQPQHF; CDR3 DNA: TGTGCCAGCCGGGGGGGGACAGGGTACAATCAGCCCCAGCATTTT
CDR3 length: 18; V gene: TRBV20-1; J gene: TRBJ2-2; clone size: many; D gene: .; CDR3 protein: CSARGQLSGRDPTGELFF; CDR3 DNA: TGCAGTGCTAGAGGGCAGCTCTCGGGCAGAGATCCCACCGGGGAGCTGTTTTTT
CDR3 length: 15; V gene: TRBV6-5; J gene: TRBJ1-4; clone size: .; D gene: .; CDR3 protein: CASSPEVATNEKLFF; CDR3 DNA: TGTGCCAGCAGTCCAGAGGTTGCAACTAATGAAAAACTGTTTTTT
CDR3 length: 16; V gene: TRBV5-1; J gene: TRBJ2-4; clone size: few; D gene: TRBD1; CDR3 protein: CASSWGQGAAKNIQYF; CDR3 DNA: TGCGCCAGCAGCTGGGGACAGGGGGCAGCCAAAAACATTCAGTACTTC
CDR3 length: 17; V gene: TRBV7-2; J gene: TRBJ1-2; clone size: .; D gene: .; CDR3 protein: CASSKDRTTRRSGGYTF; CDR3 DNA: TGTGCCAGCAGCAAAGACAGGACTACACGCCGGTCCGGGGGCTACACCTTC
CDR3 length: 12; V gene: TRBV10-3; J gene: TRBJ2-5; clone size: .; D gene: TRBD2; CDR3 protein: CAISGGQETQYF; CDR3 DNA: TGTGCCATTTCGGGGGGCCAAGAGACCCAGTACTTC
CDR3 length: 13; V gene: TRBV20-1; J gene: TRBJ2-5; clone size: many; D gene: TRBD2; CDR3 protein: CSARRAGGETQYF; CDR3 DNA: TGCAGTGCCAGAAGAGCGGGGGGAGAGACCCAGTACTTC
CDR3 length: 14; V gene: TRBV5-5; J gene: TRBJ2-4; clone size: .; D gene: .; CDR3 protein: CASSPSLAKNIQYF; CDR3 DNA: TGTGCCAGCAGCCCCAGTTTAGCCAAAAACATTCAGTACTTC
CDR3 length: 15; V gene: TRBV28; J gene: TRBJ2-3; clone size: .; D gene: .; CDR3 protein: CASSLEGRLIDTQYF; CDR3 DNA: TGTGCCAGCAGTTTAGAGGGGAGGTTAATAGATACGCAGTATTTT
CDR3 length: 16; V gene: TRBV6-6; J gene: TRBJ2-3; clone size: .; D gene: .; CDR3 protein: CASSSGAMRGSNTQYF; CDR3 DNA: TGTGCCAGCAGTTCGGGCGCCATGCGAGGTTCAAATACGCAGTATTTT
CDR3 length: 16; V gene: TRBV18; J gene: TRBJ2-7; clone size: .; D gene: TRBD1; CDR3 protein: CASSPGTGAPSYEQYF; CDR3 DNA: TGTGCCAGCTCACCTGGCACAGGGGCTCCCTCCTACGAGCAGTACTTC
CDR3 length: 15; V gene: TRBV11-2; J gene: TRBJ1-6; clone size: many; D gene: TRBD1; CDR3 protein: CASSLEKGARSPLHF; CDR3 DNA: TGTGCCAGCAGCTTAGAGAAGGGGGCGCGTTCACCCCTCCACTTT
CDR3 length: 11; V gene: TRBV10-2; J gene: TRBJ1-1; clone size: .; D gene: .; CDR3 protein: CASRDYTEAFF; CDR3 DNA: TGCGCCAGCAGGGATTACACTGAAGCTTTCTTT
CDR3 length: 15; V gene: TRBV27; J gene: TRBJ2-7; clone size: few; D gene: .; CDR3 protein: CASSLWTGRGYEQYF; CDR3 DNA: TGTGCCAGCAGTTTATGGACAGGGAGGGGCTACGAGCAGTACTTC
CDR3 length: 15; V gene: TRBV5-4; J gene: TRBJ1-1; clone size: many; D gene: .; CDR3 protein: CASSSLDRGGTEAFF; CDR3 DNA: TGTGCCAGCAGCTCCCTTGACAGAGGGGGCACTGAAGCTTTCTTT
CDR3 length: 13; V gene: TRBV28; J gene: TRBJ1-3; clone size: many; D gene: .; CDR3 protein: CASSPEPPAGRYF; CDR3 DNA: TGTGCCAGCAGTCCCGAACCCCCGGCAGGGAGGTATTTT
CDR3 length: 15; V gene: TRBV9; J gene: TRBJ2-5; clone size: few; D gene: TRBD1; CDR3 protein: CASSSLGTAKETQYF; CDR3 DNA: TGTGCCAGCAGCTCTTTGGGGACAGCGAAAGAGACCCAGTACTTC
CDR3 length: 15; V gene: TRBV2; J gene: TRBJ2-1; clone size: few; D gene: .; CDR3 protein: CASSLTVGSYNEQFF; CDR3 DNA: TGTGCCAGCAGTTTGACAGTGGGCAGTTACAATGAGCAGTTCTTC
CDR3 length: 16; V gene: TRBV6-5; J gene: TRBJ2-1; clone size: .; D gene: TRBD1; CDR3 protein: CASSYYHRGPYNEQFF; CDR3 DNA: TGTGCCAGCAGTTACTACCACAGGGGGCCCTACAATGAGCAGTTCTTC
CDR3 length: 13; V gene: TRBV3-1; J gene: TRBJ2-5; clone size: .; D gene: .; CDR3 protein: CASSQVYQETQYF; CDR3 DNA: TGTGCCAGCAGCCAAGTTTACCAAGAGACCCAGTACTTC
CDR3 length: 12; V gene: TRBV11-2; J gene: TRBJ2-7; clone size: few; D gene: .; CDR3 protein: CASSPDSYEQYF; CDR3 DNA: TGTGCCAGCAGTCCCGACAGTTACGAGCAGTACTTC
CDR3 length: 13; V gene: TRBV7-9; J gene: TRBJ2-2; clone size: .; D gene: .; CDR3 protein: CASSFQPGGELFF; CDR3 DNA: TGTGCCAGCAGCTTTCAACCGGGCGGGGAGCTGTTTTTT
CDR3 length: 12; V gene: TRBV18; J gene: TRBJ2-1; clone size: many; D gene: .; CDR3 protein: CASSRSSNEQFF; CDR3 DNA: TGTGCCAGCTCACGTTCGTCCAATGAGCAGTTCTTC
CDR3 length: 16; V gene: TRBV3-1; J gene: TRBJ1-6; clone size: many; D gene: TRBD1; CDR3 protein: CASSQDPGTGISPLHF; CDR3 DNA: TGTGCCAGCAGCCAAGATCCCGGGACAGGAATTTCACCCCTCCACTTT
CDR3 length: 15; V gene: TRBV2; J gene: TRBJ2-1; clone size: .; D gene: TRBD2; CDR3 protein: CASSKLAGEYNEQFF; CDR3 DNA: TGTGCCAGCAGTAAACTAGCGGGAGAGTACAATGAGCAGTTCTTC
CDR3 length: 14; V gene: TRBV7-2; J gene: TRBJ1-1; clone size: .; D gene: TRBD1; CDR3 protein: CASSQGQGEAEAFF; CDR3 DNA: TGTGCCAGCAGCCAGGGACAGGGAGAGGCTGAAGCTTTCTTT
CDR3 length: 11; V gene: TRBV12-3/TRBV12-4; J gene: TRBJ2-1; clone size: many; D gene: .; CDR3 protein: CASSFANEQFF; CDR3 DNA: TGTGCCAGCAGTTTTGCGAATGAGCAGTTCTTC
CDR3 length: 15; V gene: TRBV4-2; J gene: TRBJ1-6; clone size: .; D gene: .; CDR3 protein: CASSQEYSSVSPLHF; CDR3 DNA: TGTGCCAGCAGCCAAGAGTACAGCTCGGTTTCACCCCTCCACTTT
CDR3 length: 14; V gene: TRBV12-3/TRBV12-4; J gene: TRBJ1-2; clone size: many; D gene: TRBD1; CDR3 protein: CASSEGQGNYGYTF; CDR3 DNA: TGTGCCAGCAGCGAAGGACAGGGAAACTATGGCTACACCTTC
CDR3 length: 15; V gene: TRBV7-2; J gene: TRBJ2-7; clone size: few; D gene: TRBD1; CDR3 protein: CASSFTGQGTYEQYF; CDR3 DNA: TGTGCCAGCAGCTTCACGGGACAGGGGACCTACGAGCAGTACTTC
CDR3 length: 14; V gene: TRBV20-1; J gene: TRBJ1-6; clone size: .; D gene: .; CDR3 protein: CSATRGTNNSPLHF; CDR3 DNA: TGCAGTGCCACGAGGGGAACCAATAATTCACCCCTCCACTTT
CDR3 length: 15; V gene: TRBV18; J gene: TRBJ2-7; clone size: few; D gene: .; CDR3 protein: CASSLGSINSYEQYF; CDR3 DNA: TGTGCCAGCTCTCTCGGGAGCATTAACTCCTACGAGCAGTACTTC
CDR3 length: 13; V gene: TRBV5-6; J gene: TRBJ2-1; clone size: .; D gene: .; CDR3 protein: CASSFSLNNEQFF; CDR3 DNA: TGTGCCAGCAGCTTTTCTCTTAACAATGAGCAGTTCTTC
CDR3 length: 15; V gene: TRBV7-2; J gene: TRBJ2-2; clone size: .; D gene: .; CDR3 protein: CASSLEASAPGELFF; CDR3 DNA: TGTGCCAGCAGCTTAGAAGCTAGCGCGCCCGGGGAGCTGTTTTTT
CDR3 length: 14; V gene: TRBV27; J gene: TRBJ2-1; clone size: many; D gene: .; CDR3 protein: CASSFQGNYNEQFF; CDR3 DNA: TGTGCCAGCAGTTTTCAGGGTAACTACAATGAGCAGTTCTTC
CDR3 length: 14; V gene: TRBV7-9; J gene: TRBJ1-1; clone size: .; D gene: .; CDR3 protein: CASSLGLGATEAFF; CDR3 DNA: TGTGCCAGCAGCCTGGGACTTGGGGCCACTGAAGCTTTCTTT
CDR3 length: 15; V gene: TRBV30; J gene: TRBJ2-7; clone size: many; D gene: .; CDR3 protein: CAWSVRGHLPYEQYF; CDR3 DNA: TGTGCCTGGAGTGTACGGGGACACCTACCCTACGAGCAGTACTTC
CDR3 length: 14; V gene: TRBV6-1; J gene: TRBJ2-7; clone size: many; D gene: TRBD2; CDR3 protein: CASRVLAGGYEQYF; CDR3 DNA: TGTGCCAGCAGAGTACTAGCGGGGGGGTACGAGCAGTACTTC
CDR3 length: 12; V gene: TRBV29-1; J gene: TRBJ2-1; clone size: many; D gene: .; CDR3 protein: CSHWGAPSEQFF; CDR3 DNA: TGCAGCCACTGGGGGGCCCCTAGTGAGCAGTTCTTC
CDR3 length: 15; V gene: TRBV20-1; J gene: TRBJ2-6; clone size: few; D gene: TRBD2; CDR3 protein: CSARMGGSGANVLTF; CDR3 DNA: TGCAGTGCTAGGATGGGGGGGTCAGGGGCCAACGTCCTGACTTTC
CDR3 length: 18; V gene: TRBV18; J gene: TRBJ2-3; clone size: many; D gene: TRBD1; CDR3 protein: CASSPLIRGQGGTDTQYF; CDR3 DNA: TGTGCCAGCTCACCCCTTATAAGAGGACAGGGTGGCACAGATACGCAGTATTTT
CDR3 length: 14; V gene: TRBV5-1; J gene: TRBJ1-2; clone size: .; D gene: .; CDR3 protein: CASSLSGMDYGYTF; CDR3 DNA: TGCGCCAGCAGCTTGTCAGGGATGGACTATGGCTACACCTTC
CDR3 length: 15; V gene: TRBV5-1; J gene: TRBJ2-1; clone size: many; D gene: TRBD1; CDR3 protein: CASSQDRPNYNEQFF; CDR3 DNA: TGCGCCAGCAGCCAGGACAGGCCGAACTACAATGAGCAGTTCTTC